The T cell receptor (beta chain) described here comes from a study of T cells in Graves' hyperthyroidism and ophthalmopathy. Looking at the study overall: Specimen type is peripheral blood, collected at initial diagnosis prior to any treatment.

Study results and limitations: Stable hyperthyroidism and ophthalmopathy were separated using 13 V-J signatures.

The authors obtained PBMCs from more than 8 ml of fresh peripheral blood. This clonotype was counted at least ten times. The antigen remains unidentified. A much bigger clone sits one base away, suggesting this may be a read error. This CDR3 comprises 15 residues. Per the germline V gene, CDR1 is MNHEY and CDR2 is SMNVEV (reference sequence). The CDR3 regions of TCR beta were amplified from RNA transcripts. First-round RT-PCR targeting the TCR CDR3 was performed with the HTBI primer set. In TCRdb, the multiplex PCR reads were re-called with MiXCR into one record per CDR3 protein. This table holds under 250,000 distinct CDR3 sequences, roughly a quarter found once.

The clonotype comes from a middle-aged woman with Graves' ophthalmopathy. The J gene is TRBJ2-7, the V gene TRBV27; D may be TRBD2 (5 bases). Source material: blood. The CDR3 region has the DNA TGTGCCAGCAGTTTTGATTACAGCGGATCCTACGAGCAGCACTTC. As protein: CASSFDYSGSYEQHF.